The 2 T cell receptor beta chains below were found in one sample sequenced in a study of shared clonotypes between healthy human individuals. CD8 cells classed as naive were CD45RO-negative and positively selected for CCR7, excluding terminally differentiated effector memory CD45RA+ cells. TCRdb's copy holds only in-frame clones and misses some; the assay was immunoSEQ multiplex PCR. Of 1.5 million to 2.5 million clones in the sample, just under 95% were seen once. The sample taken for sequencing was naive CD8+ T cells sorted from blood. The receptors here all came from a young man in good health.

The chain couples TRBV7-9 to TRBJ2-6, with D perhaps matching TRBD1 or TRBD2 (5 bases each). Looked up from germline, CDR1 is SEHNR and CDR2 is FQNEAQ (reference sequence). The CDR3 runs to 17 residues. The V and J ends lost 5 bases and 0 bases respectively, with 14 bases between them. CDR3 protein: CASSAPDGTSGANVLTF. The CDR3 DNA follows: TGTGCCAGCAGCGCGCCGGACGGGACCTCTGGGGCCAACGTCCTGACTTTC.

The V call is TRBV7-9, the J call TRBJ2-7; D remains ambiguous. CDR1 is SEHNR and CDR2 is FQNEAQ in the germline V gene (reference sequence). Trimming removed 1 base at V and 1 base at J, with 11 bases between. The CDR3 runs to 15 residues. The CDR3 sequence is CASSLGRTGSYEQYF. CDR3 bases: TGTGCCAGCAGCTTAGGAAGGACGGGTTCCTACGAGCAGTACTTC.